Below are 21 T cell receptor beta chains sequenced from a single sample in a study of molecular identifiers for immune sequencing clone quantification. MiXCR was run by TCRdb on the PCR reads, yielding one entry per CDR3 protein. The sample yields around 100,000 distinct CDR3 sequences, around a third seen once. The specimen sequenced was naive CD8+ T cells from blood, with Jurkat cell RNA spiked in. As to subset: FACS-sorted CD8+CD4-CCR7+CD45RA+ naive T cells. The receptor set was obtained from a human donor in good health. Some libraries in this study had Jurkat cell RNA spiked in.

The gene calls are TRBV28 and TRBJ1-5, with D maybe TRBD1 (5 bases). Germline lookup yields CDR1 MDHEN and CDR2 SYDVKM. Trimming removed 7 bases from V and 8 bases from J, with 15 bases in between. The CDR3 length is 13 residues. The CDR3 protein is CASIPGGGKPQHF. CDR3 in DNA: TGTGCCAGCATCCCGGGGGGGGGGAAGCCCCAGCATTTT.

At least ten counts were recorded for this clonotype. The chain's CDR3 is CASSFESYEQYF. The CDR3 region has the DNA TGTGCCAGCAGTTTTGAATCTTACGAGCAGTACTTC. This sequence joins TRBV28 and TRBJ2-7; no reliable D call. CDR1 and CDR2 (germline): MDHEN, SYDVKM. The CDR3 is 12 amino acids. The germline V and J ends were trimmed by 3 bases and 4 bases, with 7 bases remaining between them.

The chain carries TRBV15 and TRBJ1-5; the D is unclear. CDR1 and CDR2 from the germline V gene are LNHNV and YYDKDF (reference sequence). CDR3 size: 13 residues. The V end lost 3 bases, the J end lost 6 bases, and 9 bases lay between the germline ends. CDR3 residues: CATSSGGSQPQHF. CDR3 in DNA: TGTGCCACCAGCAGTGGAGGTAGTCAGCCCCAGCATTTT.

The table lists this clonotype with a few counts. The rearrangement uses TRBV7-6 and TRBJ2-5, with 9 bases identical to TRBD2. This CDR3 has 20 residues. V lost 3 bases, J lost 3 bases, and 20 bases stayed unmatched. Per the germline V gene, CDR1 is SGHVS and CDR2 is FNYEAQ. The CDR3 protein is CASSFLPRGGAGGIEETQYF. The CDR3 DNA reads TGTGCCAGCAGCTTTTTACCCCGAGGTGGAGCGGGAGGAATCGAAGAGACCCAGTACTTC.

This clonotype was seen a few times. The V call is TRBV12-3 or TRBV12-4, the J call TRBJ2-5, with D perhaps given as TRBD1 or TRBD2 (6 bases each). V lost 3 bases and J lost 0, with 23 bases in between. This CDR3 spans 19 amino acids. The CDR3 region is CASSFWGAPTTQYQETQYF. CDR3 coding DNA: TGTGCCAGCAGTTTTTGGGGGGCACCCACTACACAGTACCAAGAGACCCAGTACTTC.

Regarding this clonotype: One end of the junction fails to match germline, which may point to a read error. The gene calls are TRBV28 and TRBJ2-6, with a tentative D call TRBD2 (6 bases). Germline values: CDR1 MDHEN, CDR2 SYDVKM. The CDR3 is made up of 13 amino acids. CDR3 region: CASCFGGATVLTF. For the CDR3, the DNA is TGTGCCAGCTGTTTCGGCGGGGCCACCGTCCTGACTTTC.

A few counts support this clonotype. The chain has TRBV9 and TRBJ2-3, with D perhaps TRBD2 (5 bases). Between the trimmed V and J ends, which lost 0 bases and 0 bases, there was a span of 5 bases. CDR1 SGDLS and CDR2 YYNGEE come from the germline V gene. The CDR3 spans 14 residues. The CDR3: CASSVAGSTDTQYF. As DNA, the CDR3 is TGTGCCAGCAGCGTAGCGGGAAGCACAGATACGCAGTATTTT.

As to this clonotype: A much larger clone differs by one base, so this may be a read error. CDR3 loop: CAGSEQGSYEQYF. The CDR3 bases are TGTGCCGGCAGTGAACAGGGGTCCTACGAGCAGTACTTC. This chain joins TRBV28 and TRBJ2-7; TRBD1 matches 7 bases. This CDR3 is built from 13 residues. CDR1 is MDHEN, CDR2 SYDVKM, per germline. Together with reference TRBV28 and TRBJ2-7, the CDR3 gives the full variable domain: DVKVTQSSRYLVKRTGEKVFLECVQDMDHENMFWYRQDPGLGLRLIYFSYDVKMKEKGDIPEGYSVSREKKERFSLILESASTNQTSMYLCAGSEQGSYEQYFGPGTRLTVT.

As to this clonotype: This may come from a read error, since a much larger clone is one base off. The CDR3 carries no conserved terminal phenylalanine or tryptophan, so it likely arises from a read error. The V call is TRBV27, the J call TRBJ2-4; 12 bases map to TRBD2. Per germline, CDR1 MNHEY and CDR2 SMNVEV (reference sequence). This CDR3 has 16 residues. CDR3 residues: CASRLAGGPTKNIQYI. The DNA for the CDR3 is TGTGCTAGTAGGCTAGCGGGAGGGCCAACCAAAAACATTCAGTACATC.

This clonotype was seen a handful of times. The chain joins TRBV6-2 or TRBV6-3 to TRBJ2-7; D unclear. From germline, CDR1 is MNHEY and CDR2 SVGEGT. The CDR3 runs to 14 residues. Trimming took off 2 bases at V and 0 bases at J, with 8 bases between the two ends. The CDR3 region is CASSYGQDSYEQYF. The CDR3 nucleotides read TGTGCCAGCAGTTACGGGCAGGACTCCTACGAGCAGTACTTC.

V and J are TRBV29-1 and TRBJ1-1, with a possible D match to TRBD1 (5 bases). V lost 8 bases and J lost 6, with 16 bases in between. CDR1 and CDR2 (germline): SQVTM, ANQGSEA. This CDR3 spans 12 amino acids. CDR3 DNA: TGCAGCATTTTCAGGGTAGGGGCTGAAGCTTTCTTT. It codes for CSIFRVGAEAFF.

On this clonotype itself: A junction boundary mismatches the germline segment, possibly from a read error. The chain employs TRBV7-6 and TRBJ2-3, with TRBD2 identical over 16 bases. This CDR3 spans 21 amino acids. The V gene's germline CDR1 is SGHVS and CDR2 FNYEAQ. The CDR3 here is CVSSLGSGTSGRARFPDTQYF. DNA for the CDR3: TGTGTCAGCAGCTTAGGGTCCGGGACTAGCGGGAGGGCCAGGTTCCCAGATACGCAGTATTTT.

The V and J genes are TRBV27 and TRBJ2-3; 7 bases agree with TRBD2. With 5 bases clipped from V and 0 bases from J, the junction kept 8 bases outside the gene matches. The CDR3 spans 16 residues. Per the germline V gene, CDR1 is MNHEY and CDR2 is SMNVEV (reference sequence). CDR3 loop: CASSPHLAASTDTQYF. The CDR3 nucleotides are TGTGCCAGCAGTCCCCATCTAGCGGCTAGCACAGATACGCAGTATTTT.

This clonotype was counted a few times. The chain has TRBV19 and TRBJ2-2; no firm D call. V dropped 3 bases and J dropped 1 base, with 9 bases sitting between them. The germline V gene encodes CDR1 LNHDA and CDR2 SQIVND (reference sequence). CDR3 size: 15 residues. The CDR3 coding sequence is TGTGCCAGTAGTATCCACTATTGGAACACCGGGGAGCTGTTTTTT. Its protein is CASSIHYWNTGELFF.

This clonotype was found once. One end of the junction fails to match germline, which may point to a read error. This chain links TRBV20-1 with TRBJ2-7; D not resolved. The CDR3 is 14 amino acids. CDR1 is DFQATT and CDR2 is SNEGSKA in the germline V gene (reference sequence). In DNA form, the CDR3 reads TGCTGTGCTTGGCAGGTCCTTATAGCCTACGAGCAGTACTTC. Protein product: CCAWQVLIAYEQYF.

The chain employs TRBV6-2 or TRBV6-3 and TRBJ2-7; 13 bases align to TRBD2. The CDR3 runs to 16 residues. The V and J ends lost 2 bases and 5 bases, in that order; junction bases with no gene match: 6. CDR1 and CDR2 from the germline V gene are MNHEY and SVGEGT. CDR3 in DNA: TGTGCCAGCAGTTACACACGGACTAGCGGGAGTGACGAGCAGTACTTC. It translates to CASSYTRTSGSDEQYF.

This clonotype was recorded at least ten times. CDR3 DNA: TGTGCCAGCAGCCAAGTGAGAGGGTCCGAGCAGTACTTC. This codes for CASSQVRGSEQYF. The chain combines TRBV4-2 with TRBJ2-7, with D tentatively TRBD2 (5 bases). The CDR3 extends over 13 amino acids. The V and J ends lost 1 base and 6 bases respectively, with 10 bases between them. Germline CDR1 reads LGHNA; CDR2 reads YNFKEQ.

The chain employs TRBV9 and TRBJ2-3; 9 nucleotides match TRBD2. CDR3 length equals 15 residues. Germline values: CDR1 SGDLS, CDR2 YYNGEE. The V segment lost 1 base and the J segment 4 bases; nucleotides outside the gene matches: 4. The CDR3 loop is CASSVPSGISDTQYF. The CDR3 region has the DNA TGTGCCAGCAGCGTACCTAGCGGGATTTCAGATACGCAGTATTTT. Full variable domain (outside the CDR3, taken from reference TRBV9 and TRBJ2-3): DSGVTQTPKHLITATGQRVTLRCSPRSGDLSVYWYQQSLDQGLQFLIQYYNGEERAKGNILERFSAQQFPDLHSELNLSSLELGDSALYFCASSVPSGISDTQYFGPGTRLTVL.

A note on this clonotype: A much larger clone sits a single nucleotide away, making a read error possible. The V and J genes are TRBV6-6 and TRBJ1-1, with TRBD1 matching 9 bases. CDR1 and CDR2 from the germline V gene are MNHNY and SVGAGI (reference sequence). The CDR3 contains 15 residues. The CDR3 region has the DNA TGTGCCAGCAGTTATGGGACAGGGATTAACACTGGAGCTTTCTTT. Encoded protein: CASSYGTGINTGAFF.

Concerning this clonotype: Since a much larger clone is just one base distant, this may be a read error. The genes are TRBV12-3 or TRBV12-4 and TRBJ1-5; D possibly corresponds to TRBD1 (5 bases). This CDR3 has 13 residues. CDR3 sequence reads: CASSLGGSQPLHF. The DNA of the CDR3 is TGTGCCAGCAGTTTAGGGGGGTCTCAGCCCCTGCATTTT.

This clonotype has just a few counts. The chain recombines TRBV21-1 with TRBJ1-1. TRBV21-1 is listed as a pseudogene. This CDR3 spans 15 amino acids. The CDR3 loop is CASSKALKPNTEAFF. In DNA form, the CDR3 reads TGTGCCAGCAGCAAAGCGCTTAAGCCGAACACTGAAGCTTTCTTT.